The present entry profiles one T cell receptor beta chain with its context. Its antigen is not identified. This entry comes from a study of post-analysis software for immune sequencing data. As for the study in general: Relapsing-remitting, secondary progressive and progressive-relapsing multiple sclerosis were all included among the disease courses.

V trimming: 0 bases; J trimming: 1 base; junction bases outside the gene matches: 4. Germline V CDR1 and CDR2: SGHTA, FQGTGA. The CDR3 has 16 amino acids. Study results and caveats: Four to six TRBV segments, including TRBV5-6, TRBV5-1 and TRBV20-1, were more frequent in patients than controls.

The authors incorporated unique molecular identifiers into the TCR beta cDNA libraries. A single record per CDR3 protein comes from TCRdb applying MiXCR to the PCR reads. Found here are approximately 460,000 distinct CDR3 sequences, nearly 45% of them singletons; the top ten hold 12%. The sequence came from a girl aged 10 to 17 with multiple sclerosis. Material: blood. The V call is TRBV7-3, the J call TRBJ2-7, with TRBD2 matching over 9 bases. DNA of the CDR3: TGTGCCAGCAGCTTAACGAGGGCGGGAGGGTCCTACGAGCAGTACTTC. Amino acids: CASSLTRAGGSYEQYF.